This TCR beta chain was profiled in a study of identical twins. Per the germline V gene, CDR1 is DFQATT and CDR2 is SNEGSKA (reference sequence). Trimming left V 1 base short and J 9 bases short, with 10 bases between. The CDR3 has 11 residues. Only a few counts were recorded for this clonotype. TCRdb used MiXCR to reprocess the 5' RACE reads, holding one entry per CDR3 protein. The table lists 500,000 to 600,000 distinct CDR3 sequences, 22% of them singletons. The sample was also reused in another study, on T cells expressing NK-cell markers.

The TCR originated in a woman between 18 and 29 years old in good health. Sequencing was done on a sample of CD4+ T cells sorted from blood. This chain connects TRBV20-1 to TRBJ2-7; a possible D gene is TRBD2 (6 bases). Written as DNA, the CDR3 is TGCAGTGCTAGAGGGGAGGAAGCGCAGTACTTC. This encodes CSARGEEAQYF.